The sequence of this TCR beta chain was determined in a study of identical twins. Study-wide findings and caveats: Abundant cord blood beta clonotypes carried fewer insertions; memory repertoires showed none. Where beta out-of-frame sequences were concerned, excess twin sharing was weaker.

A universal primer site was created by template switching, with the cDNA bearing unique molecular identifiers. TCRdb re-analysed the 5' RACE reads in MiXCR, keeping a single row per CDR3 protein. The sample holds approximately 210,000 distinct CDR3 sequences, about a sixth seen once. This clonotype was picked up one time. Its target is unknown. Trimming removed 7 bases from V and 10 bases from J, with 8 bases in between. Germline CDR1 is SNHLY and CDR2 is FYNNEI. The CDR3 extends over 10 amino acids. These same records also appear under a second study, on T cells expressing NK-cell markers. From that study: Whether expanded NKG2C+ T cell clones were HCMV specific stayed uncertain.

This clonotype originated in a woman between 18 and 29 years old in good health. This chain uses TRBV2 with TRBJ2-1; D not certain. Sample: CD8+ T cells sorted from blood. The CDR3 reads CASNGREQFF. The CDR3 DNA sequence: TGTGCCAGCAACGGACGGGAGCAGTTCTTC.